A single sample gave rise to the 5 T cell receptor beta chains below, sequenced in a study of T cells expressing NK-cell markers. TCRdb reprocessed the 5' RACE reads, with one entry per CDR3 protein and no DNA. The repertoire shows some 440,000 distinct CDR3 sequences; the top ten hold around 1.4%. The sample taken for sequencing was blood T cells: a sorted CD56 or NKG2C T cell subset, CD4+ or CD8+ T cells, or bulk PBMC T cells (not recorded which). The receptor set was obtained from a woman aged 45-65 years in good health.

This chain joins TRBV10-1 and TRBJ2-1; TCRdb's assignment of TRBD2 cannot be checked, as there is no DNA. There are 16 residues in the CDR3. Germline lookup yields CDR1 WNHNN and CDR2 SYGVQD (reference sequence). This CDR3 is CASSEFNGRASNEQFF.

This chain links TRBV19 with TRBJ2-7; absent DNA, TCRdb's TRBD1 call cannot be checked. The CDR3 covers 16 residues. Per germline, CDR1 LNHDA and CDR2 SQIVND (reference sequence). The CDR3: CASREYRDRNSYEQYF. The variable domain in full, with the rest retrieved from reference TRBV19 and TRBJ2-7, is DGGITQSPKYLFRKEGQNVTLSCEQNLNHDAMYWYRQDPGQGLRLIYYSQIVNDFQKGDIAEGYSVSREKKESFPLTVTSAQKNPTAFYLCASREYRDRNSYEQYFGPGTRLTVT.

The chain links TRBV11-2 to TRBJ2-1; no DNA is available, so the TRBD1 call from TCRdb remains unchecked. This CDR3 has 16 amino acids. Per the germline V gene, CDR1 is SGHAT and CDR2 is FQNNGV. The chain's CDR3 is CASSPSRTGVYNEQFF.

The chain uses TRBV27 and TRBJ1-6; the D gene TCRdb calls, TRBD1, cannot be checked with no DNA. The CDR3 covers 16 residues. Germline V CDR1 and CDR2: MNHEY, SMNVEV (reference sequence). This chain's CDR3 is CASSSLTTGGNSPLHF.

The chain is built from TRBV9 and TRBJ2-2. The germline CDR1 and CDR2 sequences are SGDLS and YYNGEE. The CDR3 runs to 16 residues. CDR3 region: CASSVEADANTGELFF.